This TCR beta chain was retrieved from a study of blood T cell repertoires in COVID-19. Study-wide background: Donors in the United States, Italy and Spain gave samples during acute or convalescent COVID-19. PBMCs, B-cell-depleted T cells, or T cells were the source of the cDNA or gDNA that made up the material.

This clone was seen a handful of times. Per the original data handling: The assay estimated nucleated cells by amplifying reference gene primers. TCRdb's copy holds only in-frame clones and misses some; the assay was immunoSEQ multiplex PCR. That table supplies the V and J calls and clone size; D and trimming were determined from the DNA. The sample lists approximately 83,000 clones; roughly 90% were seen once. CDR1 is LNHDA and CDR2 is SQIVND in the germline V gene (reference sequence). V lost 4 bases and J 7 bases, leaving 13 bases between the germline ends. This CDR3 is 13 amino acids long. Material: peripheral blood. The source is a man between 65 and 85 years old with acute or convalescent COVID-19. V and J are TRBV19 and TRBJ1-1; TRBD1 might be the D (5 bases). CDR3 loop: CASSSGTSGEAFF. In nucleotides, the CDR3 is TGTGCCAGTAGTAGCGGGACGTCGGGTGAAGCTTTCTTT.